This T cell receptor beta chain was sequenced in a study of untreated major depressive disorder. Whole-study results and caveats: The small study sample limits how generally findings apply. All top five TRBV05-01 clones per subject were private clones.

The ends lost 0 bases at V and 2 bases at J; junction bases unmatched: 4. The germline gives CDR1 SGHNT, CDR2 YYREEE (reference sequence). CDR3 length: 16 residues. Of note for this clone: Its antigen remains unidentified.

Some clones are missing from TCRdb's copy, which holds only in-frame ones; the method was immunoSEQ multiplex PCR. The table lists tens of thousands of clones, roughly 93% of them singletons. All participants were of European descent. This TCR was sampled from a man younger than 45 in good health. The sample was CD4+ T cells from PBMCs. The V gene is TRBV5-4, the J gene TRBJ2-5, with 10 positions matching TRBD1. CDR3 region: CASSLGGTGDQETQYF. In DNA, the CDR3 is TGTGCCAGCAGCTTGGGAGGGACAGGGGATCAAGAGACCCAGTACTTC.